The 14 T cell receptor beta chains presented below share a single source sample, sequenced in a study of blood T cell repertoires in COVID-19. Assay used: immunoSEQ multiplex PCR; TCRdb lists only in-frame clones, some missing. The sample has fewer than 80,000 clones; about 87% are singletons. Sequenced input: peripheral blood. These receptors came from a man in his 70s with acute or convalescent COVID-19.

In this sample, this clone turned up once. This rearrangement joins TRBV18 to TRBJ2-2; 12 bases map to TRBD1. CDR1 is KGHSH, CDR2 LQKENI, per germline. The CDR3 runs 16 residues. Unmatched junction bases numbered 6, after V lost 3 bases and J lost 7 bases. The CDR3 DNA follows: TGTGCCAGCTCACCTCCGGGACAGGGGGCAATCGGGGAGCTGTTTTTT. It specifies CASSPPGQGAIGELFF.

The chain uses TRBV18 and TRBJ1-4; D uncertain. V was cut by 1 base and J by 8 bases, with 14 bases left in between. Germline loops: CDR1 KGHSH, CDR2 LQKENI. CDR3 length: 15 residues. CDR3 in amino acids: CASSPRTGRGEKLFF. In DNA form, the CDR3 reads TGTGCCAGCTCACCACGTACCGGAAGAGGCGAAAAACTGTTTTTT.

The gene calls are TRBV19 and TRBJ1-4, with a tentative D call TRBD1 (6 bases). This CDR3 comprises 15 residues. The germline V gene encodes CDR1 LNHDA and CDR2 SQIVND (reference sequence). The ends were cut back, 7 bases at V and 7 bases at J, with 19 bases in the middle. Here the CDR3 DNA reads TGTGCCAGTATGGGGGCGGGGGCGTTGGGTGAAAAACTGTTTTTT. This sequence encodes CASMGAGALGEKLFF.

The V gene is TRBV28, the J gene TRBJ1-2; 7 bases align to TRBD1. CDR1 and CDR2 (germline): MDHEN, SYDVKM. CDR3 length: 14 amino acids. Unmatched junction bases numbered 9, after V lost 6 bases and J lost 5 bases. The CDR3 reads CASSLGAGGYGYTF. In DNA, the CDR3 is TGTGCCAGCAGCCTTGGGGCAGGGGGTTATGGCTACACCTTC.

V is TRBV3-1 (or the pseudogene TRBV3-2) and J is TRBJ2-7; 8 nucleotides line up with TRBD1. Unmatched junction bases numbered 5, after V lost 4 bases and J lost 3 bases. This CDR3 has 14 amino acids. Germline V gene lookup returns CDR1 LGHDT and CDR2 YNNKEL (reference sequence). DNA of the CDR3: TGTGCCAGCAGCCCTTGGGACAGGAGCTACGAGCAGTACTTC. Amino acids: CASSPWDRSYEQYF.

This chain uses TRBV10-3 with TRBJ1-2, with 9 bases that match TRBD1. The V gene's germline CDR1 is ENHRY and CDR2 SYGVKD. V lost 6 bases and J lost 8; bases outside the gene matches: 19. This CDR3 spans 17 amino acids. CDR3 amino acids: CAISEERGQGVVEGYTF. CDR3 bases: TGTGCCATCAGCGAGGAAAGGGGACAGGGCGTTGTAGAGGGCTACACCTTC.

The rearrangement links TRBV7-9 to TRBJ2-7; 8 nucleotides agree with TRBD1. CDR1 SEHNR and CDR2 FQNEAQ come from the germline V gene (reference sequence). After removal of 5 bases from V and 11 bases from J, the junction contained 11 bases not matched to a gene. The CDR3 consists of 13 residues. CDR3 in amino acids: CASSPRQGTDKYF. The DNA for the CDR3 is TGTGCCAGCAGCCCAAGACAGGGGACTGACAAGTACTTC.

In the case of this clone: Other DNA sequences in the same sample also yield this CDR3. The V gene is TRBV12-3 or TRBV12-4, the J gene TRBJ2-7; no definite D call. The V and J ends lost 4 bases and 7 bases respectively, with 8 bases between them. The CDR3 is 11 residues long. This CDR3 reads CASSSQYEQYF. For the CDR3, the DNA is TGTGCCAGCAGTTCACAGTATGAGCAGTACTTC.

The chain couples TRBV11-1 to TRBJ1-1; D perhaps matches TRBD1 (5 bases). Germline assignment: CDR1 SGHAT and CDR2 FQDESV (reference sequence). V lost 5 bases and J 3 bases, leaving 10 bases between the germline ends. This CDR3 is 13 amino acids long. The CDR3 DNA reads TGTGCCAGCAGCCTCAGGGCTTACACTGAAGCTTTCTTT. Encoded protein: CASSLRAYTEAFF.

This clone was seen a few times. The genes are TRBV19 and TRBJ1-3, with TRBD1 matching over 7 bases. Germline V gene sequence: CDR1 LNHDA, CDR2 SQIVND (reference sequence). The CDR3 is made up of 15 amino acids. The V gene end was trimmed by 5 bases and the J gene end by 1 base; junction bases not matched to a gene: 5. The CDR3 sequence is CASSGQASSGNTIYF. The CDR3 coding sequence is TGTGCCAGTAGTGGACAGGCATCTTCTGGAAACACCATATATTTT.

The gene calls are TRBV15 and TRBJ2-1; D not certain. Germline CDR1 is LNHNV and CDR2 is YYDKDF (reference sequence). V lost 2 bases and J 6 bases, leaving 5 bases between the germline ends. The CDR3 is 12 residues long. The CDR3 region is CATSRTFNEQFF. The CDR3 bases are TGTGCCACCAGCAGAACTTTCAATGAGCAGTTCTTC.

This chain links TRBV3-1 (or the pseudogene TRBV3-2) with TRBJ2-7, with 7 bases matching TRBD2. Germline V gene sequence: CDR1 LGHDT, CDR2 YNNKEL (reference sequence). The CDR3 runs 14 residues. The trim removed 0 bases at V and 3 bases at J, leaving 2 bases unmatched. The CDR3 DNA follows: TGTGCCAGCAGCCAAGAGAGGGACTACTACGAGCAGTACTTC. Protein sequence: CASSQERDYYEQYF.

This chain uses TRBV2 with TRBJ1-1, with TRBD1 matching 7 bases. The CDR3 has 15 amino acids. The V segment lost 6 bases and the J segment 0 bases; nucleotides outside the gene matches: 7. From germline, CDR1 is SNHLY and CDR2 FYNNEI. The CDR3 here is CASRKDRRMNTEAFF. DNA for the CDR3: TGTGCCAGCAGGAAGGACAGGAGGATGAACACTGAAGCTTTCTTT.

In this sample, this clone turned up once. The chain carries TRBV24-1 and TRBJ2-1; tentatively, D is TRBD2 (6 bases). CDR3 size: 13 residues. The V end lost 4 bases, the J end lost 9 bases, and 12 bases lay between the germline ends. Germline lookup yields CDR1 KGHDR and CDR2 SFDVKD. CDR3 sequence (DNA): TGTGCCACCAGTGAACCCGGGGAGGCTGAGCAGTTCTTC. Encoded protein: CATSEPGEAEQFF.